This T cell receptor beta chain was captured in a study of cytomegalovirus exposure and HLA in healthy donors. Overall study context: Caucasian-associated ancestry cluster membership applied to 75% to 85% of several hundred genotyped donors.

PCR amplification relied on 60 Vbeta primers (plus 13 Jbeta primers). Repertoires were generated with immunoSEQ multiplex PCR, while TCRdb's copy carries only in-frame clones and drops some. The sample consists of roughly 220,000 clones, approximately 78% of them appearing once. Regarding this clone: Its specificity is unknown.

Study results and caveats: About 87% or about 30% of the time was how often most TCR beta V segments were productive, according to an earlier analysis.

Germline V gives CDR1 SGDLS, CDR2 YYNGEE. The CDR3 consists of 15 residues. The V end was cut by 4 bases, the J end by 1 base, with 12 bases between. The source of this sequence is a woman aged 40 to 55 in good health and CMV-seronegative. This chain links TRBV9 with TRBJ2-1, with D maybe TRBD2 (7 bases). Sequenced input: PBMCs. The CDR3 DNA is TGTGCCAGCAGCCCGGGGGGCGAATCCTACAATGAGCAGTTCTTC. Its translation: CASSPGGESYNEQFF.